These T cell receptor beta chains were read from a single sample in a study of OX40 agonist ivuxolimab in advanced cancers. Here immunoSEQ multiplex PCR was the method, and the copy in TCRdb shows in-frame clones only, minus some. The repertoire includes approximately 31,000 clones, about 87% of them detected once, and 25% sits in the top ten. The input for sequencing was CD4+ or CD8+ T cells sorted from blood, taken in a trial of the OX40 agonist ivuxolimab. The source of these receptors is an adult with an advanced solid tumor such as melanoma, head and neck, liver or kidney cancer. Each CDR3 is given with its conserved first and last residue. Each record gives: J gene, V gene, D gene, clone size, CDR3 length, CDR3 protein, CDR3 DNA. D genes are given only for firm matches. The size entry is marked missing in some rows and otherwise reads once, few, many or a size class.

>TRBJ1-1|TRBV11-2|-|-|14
CASSLRVGATEAFF
TGTGCCAGCAGCTTAAGGGTTGGAGCCACTGAAGCTTTCTTT
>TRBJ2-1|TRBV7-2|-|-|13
CASSLVSYNEQFF
TGTGCCAGCAGCTTAGTTTCCTACAATGAGCAGTTCTTC
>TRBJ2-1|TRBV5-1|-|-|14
CASSLGLDYNEQFF
TGCGCCAGCAGCTTGGGGCTTGACTACAATGAGCAGTTCTTC
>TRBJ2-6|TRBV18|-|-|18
CASSPQATWSSGANVLTF
TGTGCCAGCTCACCACAGGCGACATGGAGTTCTGGGGCCAACGTCCTGACTTTC
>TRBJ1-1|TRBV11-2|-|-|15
CASGPIRRGNTEAFF
TGTGCCAGCGGACCCATTCGTAGGGGAAACACTGAAGCTTTCTTT
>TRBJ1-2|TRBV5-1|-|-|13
CASSLVVDYGYTF
TGCGCCAGCAGCTTGGTAGTGGACTATGGCTACACCTTC
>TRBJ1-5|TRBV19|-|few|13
CASRTPGDQPQHF
TGTGCCAGTAGAACCCCCGGCGATCAGCCCCAGCATTTT
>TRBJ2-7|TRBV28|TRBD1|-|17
CASSSLFGQGGSYEQYF
TGTGCCAGCAGTTCTCTCTTCGGACAGGGTGGCTCCTACGAGCAGTACTTC
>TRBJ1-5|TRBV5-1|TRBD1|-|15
CASSLTGGSRQPQHF
TGCGCCAGCAGTCTAACAGGGGGCTCTCGACAGCCCCAGCATTTT
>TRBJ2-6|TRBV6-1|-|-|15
CASSDRVWGANVLTF
TGTGCCAGCAGTGACAGGGTCTGGGGGGCCAACGTCCTGACTTTC
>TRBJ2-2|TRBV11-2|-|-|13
CASSSARAGELFF
TGTGCCAGCAGCTCCGCTCGCGCCGGGGAGCTGTTTTTT
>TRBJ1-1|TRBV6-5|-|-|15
CASKGIMGMNTEAFF
TGTGCCAGCAAGGGGATAATGGGTATGAACACTGAAGCTTTCTTT
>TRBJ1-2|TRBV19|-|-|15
CASTLDSSFNYGYTF
TGTGCCAGTACGCTGGACAGTTCCTTTAACTATGGCTACACCTTC
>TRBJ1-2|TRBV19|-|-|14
CASSIGKGNYGYTF
TGTGCCAGTAGTATCGGGAAGGGTAACTATGGCTACACCTTC
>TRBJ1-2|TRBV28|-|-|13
CASSLGGPYGYTF
TGTGCCAGCAGTTTGGGCGGCCCCTATGGCTACACCTTC
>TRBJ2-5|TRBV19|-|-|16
CASSALQGGGQETQYF
TGTGCCAGTAGTGCCTTACAGGGAGGAGGGCAAGAGACCCAGTACTTC
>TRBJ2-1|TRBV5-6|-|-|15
CASSYGFSSYNEQFF
TGTGCCAGCAGCTATGGGTTCAGCTCCTACAATGAGCAGTTCTTC
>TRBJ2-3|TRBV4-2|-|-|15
CASSLNGGLTDTQYF
TGTGCCAGCAGCCTGAATGGGGGTCTCACAGATACGCAGTATTTT
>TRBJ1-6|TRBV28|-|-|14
CASSFAGDDSPLHF
TGTGCCAGCAGTTTTGCAGGGGATGATTCACCCCTCCACTTT
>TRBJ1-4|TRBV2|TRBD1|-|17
CASSAGLIGGTNEKLFF
TGTGCCAGCAGTGCCGGGCTTATAGGGGGCACTAATGAAAAACTGTTTTTT
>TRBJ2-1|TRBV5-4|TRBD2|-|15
CASSVLAGEYNEQFF
TGTGCCAGCAGCGTATTAGCGGGAGAGTACAATGAGCAGTTCTTC
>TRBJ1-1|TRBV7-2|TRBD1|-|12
CASRPQGSEAFF
TGTGCCAGCAGACCACAGGGGAGTGAAGCTTTCTTT
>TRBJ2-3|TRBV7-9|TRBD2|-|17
CASSLGLAGGPADTQYF
TGTGCCAGCAGCCTCGGACTAGCGGGAGGGCCGGCAGATACGCAGTATTTT
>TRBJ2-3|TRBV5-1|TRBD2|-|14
CASGTSGSTDTQYF
TGCGCCAGCGGGACTAGCGGAAGCACAGATACGCAGTATTTT
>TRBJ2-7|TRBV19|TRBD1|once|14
CASSLRDRVDEQYF
TGTGCCAGTAGTCTCCGGGACAGGGTTGACGAGCAGTACTTC
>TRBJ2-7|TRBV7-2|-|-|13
CASSGAGRSEQYF
TGTGCCAGCAGCGGTGCGGGAAGGAGCGAGCAGTACTTC
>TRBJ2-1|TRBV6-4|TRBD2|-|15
CASSTSSGDYNEQFF
TGTGCCAGCAGTACTTCTAGCGGCGACTACAATGAGCAGTTCTTC
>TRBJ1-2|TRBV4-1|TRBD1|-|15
CASSQPPDRENGYTF
TGCGCCAGCAGCCAACCCCCGGACAGGGAGAATGGCTACACCTTC
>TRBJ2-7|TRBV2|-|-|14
CASSESRDPYEQYF
TGTGCCAGCAGTGAGAGTAGGGACCCCTACGAGCAGTACTTC
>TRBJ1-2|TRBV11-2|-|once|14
CASSRGRTNYGYTF
TGTGCCAGCAGCCGCGGGAGGACTAACTATGGCTACACCTTC
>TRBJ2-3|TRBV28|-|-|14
CASSYRASTDTQYF
TGTGCCAGCAGTTACAGGGCCAGCACAGATACGCAGTATTTT
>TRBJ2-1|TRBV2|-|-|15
CASSFLAPSYNEQFF
TGTGCCAGCAGCTTTCTAGCGCCCTCCTACAATGAGCAGTTCTTC
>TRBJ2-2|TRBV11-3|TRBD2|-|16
CASSLGAGTSGGELFF
TGTGCCAGCAGCTTGGGGGCCGGGACTAGCGGCGGGGAGCTGTTTTTT
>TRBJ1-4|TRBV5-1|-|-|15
CASSPLTGPNEKLFF
TGCGCCAGCAGCCCATTGACAGGTCCTAATGAAAAACTGTTTTTT
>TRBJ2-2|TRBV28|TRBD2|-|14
CASHRRGGKGELFF
TGTGCCAGCCATCGCCGGGGGGGCAAGGGGGAGCTGTTTTTT
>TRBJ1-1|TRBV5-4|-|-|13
CASSSQPGTEAFF
TGTGCCAGCAGCTCCCAACCGGGGACTGAAGCTTTCTTT
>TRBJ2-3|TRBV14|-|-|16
CASSQEWGTLTDTQYF
TGTGCCAGCAGCCAAGAATGGGGGACTCTCACAGATACGCAGTATTTT
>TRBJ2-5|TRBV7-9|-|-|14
CASSLGRYQETQYF
TGTGCCAGCAGCTTAGGACGGTACCAAGAGACCCAGTACTTC
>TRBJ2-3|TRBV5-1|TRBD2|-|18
CASSGRAGAQPSTDTQYF
TGCGCCAGCAGCGGCCGAGCGGGAGCTCAACCTAGCACAGATACGCAGTATTTT
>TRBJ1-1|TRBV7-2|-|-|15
CASTMGGGSNTEAFF
TGTGCCAGCACCATGGGGGGAGGGTCGAACACTGAAGCTTTCTTT
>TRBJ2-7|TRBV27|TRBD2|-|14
CASSSRLAGYEQYF
TGTGCCAGCAGTTCCAGACTAGCGGGCTACGAGCAGTACTTC
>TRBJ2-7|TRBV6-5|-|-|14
CASSAPAASYEQYF
TGTGCCAGCAGTGCTCCGGCAGCCTCCTACGAGCAGTACTTC
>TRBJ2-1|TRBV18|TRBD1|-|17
CASSATFQGALGNEQFF
TGTGCCAGCTCAGCAACCTTCCAGGGGGCGCTAGGGAATGAGCAGTTCTTC
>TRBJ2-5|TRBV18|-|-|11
CASSPRETQYF
TGTGCCAGCTCACCACGGGAGACCCAGTACTTC
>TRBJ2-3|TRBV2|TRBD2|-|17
CASRRRPLRGRTDTQYF
TGTGCCAGCAGGAGAAGACCTCTACGCGGGAGAACAGATACGCAGTATTTT
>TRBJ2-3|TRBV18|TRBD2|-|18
CASSPGTSTQTSSDTQYF
TGTGCCAGCTCACCAGGGACTAGCACCCAGACTTCATCAGATACGCAGTATTTT
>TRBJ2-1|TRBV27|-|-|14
CASTTGFPYNEQFF
TGTGCCAGCACTACAGGGTTTCCCTACAATGAGCAGTTCTTC
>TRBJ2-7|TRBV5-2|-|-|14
CASSPPTGSYEQYF
TGTGCCAGCAGCCCCCCGACAGGGTCCTACGAGCAGTACTTC
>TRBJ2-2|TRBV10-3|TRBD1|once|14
CAISAQGATGELFF
TGTGCCATCAGTGCACAGGGGGCCACCGGGGAGCTGTTTTTT
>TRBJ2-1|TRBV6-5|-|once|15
CASSSDTRSYNEQFF
TGTGCCAGCAGTTCAGACACCAGATCCTACAATGAGCAGTTCTTC